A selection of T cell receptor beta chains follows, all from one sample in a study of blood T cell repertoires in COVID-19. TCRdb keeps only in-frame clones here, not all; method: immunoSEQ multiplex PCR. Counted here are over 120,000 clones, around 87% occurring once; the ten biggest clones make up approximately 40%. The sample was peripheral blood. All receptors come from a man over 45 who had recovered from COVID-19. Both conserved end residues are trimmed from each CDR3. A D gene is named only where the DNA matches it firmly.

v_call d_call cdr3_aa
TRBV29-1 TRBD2 SVRTSGGSYNEQF
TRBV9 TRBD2 ASSVGTSGGRETQY
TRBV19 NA ASSTAADEQY
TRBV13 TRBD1 ASARGGADTQY
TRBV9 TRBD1 ASSGTGQGAF
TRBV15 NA ATSRYPRLAKDNEQF
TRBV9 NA ASSSGNRDVNTEAF
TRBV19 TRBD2 ASNLAGGYNEQF
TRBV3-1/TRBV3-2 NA ASSLDWSSYNEQF
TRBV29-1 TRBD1 SVEPASFGTGVGEQY
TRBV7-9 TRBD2 ASSLGGGAKQDTQY
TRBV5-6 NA ASSLGHFSYEQY
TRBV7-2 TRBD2 ASSLDQRGTYEQY
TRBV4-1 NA ASSAPERGNYGYT
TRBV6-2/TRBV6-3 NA ASSTWRGRTNTGELF
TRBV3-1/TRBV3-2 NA ASSQGPEGNSPLH
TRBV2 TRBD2 ASRNGLAGVYNEQF
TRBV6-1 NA ASRQSANYGYT
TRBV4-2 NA ASSQDRDTGNTIY
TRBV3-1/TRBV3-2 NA ASSQGGTGRTDTQY
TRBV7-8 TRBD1 ASSLTGSNEKLF
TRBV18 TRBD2 ASSPREGSSLAKNIQY
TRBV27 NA ASSLQGRETQY
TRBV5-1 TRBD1 ASSSGTASTDTQY
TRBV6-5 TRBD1 ASSPGTENSPLH
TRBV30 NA AWSRSQETQY
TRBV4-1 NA ASSQDLGDKYSPLH
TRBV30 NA AWSRSGNTIY
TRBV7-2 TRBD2 ASSLDTGGINEQY
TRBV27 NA ASSHNRREPPQH
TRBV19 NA ASSITGVDTEAF
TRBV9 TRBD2 ASSFRTSGGTDTQY
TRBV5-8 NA ASSLGGTPSNQPQH
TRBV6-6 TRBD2 ASSYSLAGDQETQY
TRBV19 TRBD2 ASSSSGANTGELF
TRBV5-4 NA ASSLGSETQY
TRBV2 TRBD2 ASSEAPGGPIRGETQY
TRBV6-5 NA ASSYGSPYEQY
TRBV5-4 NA ASSLEQNNSPLH